Each of the 30 T cell receptor beta chains below was sequenced from the same sample in a study of T cell responses to AZD1222 COVID-19 vaccine (dated by TCRdb to the early 2020s). The library was prepared using the immunoSEQ multiplex PCR assay. TCRdb obtained this table from immuneACCESS and retained in-frame rearrangements with V and J assigned. These tables miss some clones; where compared with another copy, unresolved V genes account for less than half of the shortfall, and the remainder is unexplained. Recorded for this sample are 130,000 or so clones; about nine tenths of them occurred a single time. The top ten constitute roughly 6.5% of the sample. What the time point label conveys for this sample: baseline before first vaccination. The sequenced sample was peripheral blood, obtained on day 0 of AZD1222 vaccination. These receptors were obtained from an adult in good health.

The genes are TRBV5-1 and TRBJ1-2; D gene unclear. Germline V gives CDR1 SGHRS, CDR2 YFSETQ. Deletions cut 0 bases from V and 0 bases from J, with 6 bases between. This CDR3 comprises 14 residues. The CDR3 DNA sequence: TGCGCCAGCAGCTTGGATGGAGCTAACTATGGCTACACCTTC. Translation: CASSLDGANYGYTF. The entire variable domain, with the rest obtained from reference TRBV5-1 and TRBJ1-2, is as follows: KAGVTQTPRYLIKTRGQQVTLSCSPISGHRSVSWYQQTPGQGLQFLFEYFSETQRNKGNFPGRFSGRQFSNSRSEMNVSTLELGDSALYLCASSLDGANYGYTFGSGTRLTVV.

The chain couples TRBV7-9 to TRBJ1-1, with unresolved D. The CDR3 is 17 residues long. Trimming shortened V by 5 bases and J by 1 base, and 20 bases separated the two germline ends. Looked up from germline, CDR1 is SEHNR and CDR2 is FQNEAQ (reference sequence). The CDR3 loop is CASSPPGFRVGNTEAFF. CDR3 nucleotide sequence: TGTGCCAGCAGCCCGCCGGGATTTCGGGTCGGGAACACTGAAGCTTTCTTT.

This sequence joins TRBV5-4 and TRBJ2-3, with 12 bases aligning to TRBD2. The V gene end was trimmed by 3 bases and the J gene end by 2 bases; junction bases not matched to a gene: 4. Per germline, CDR1 SGHNT and CDR2 YYREEE (reference sequence). This CDR3 region has 16 residues. CDR3 region: CASSSLAGGLTDTQYF. CDR3 in DNA: TGTGCCAGCAGCTCACTAGCGGGGGGCCTCACAGATACGCAGTATTTT.

The chain combines TRBV10-3 with TRBJ2-7, with a tentative D call TRBD2 (6 bases). The V and J ends lost 3 bases and 0 bases respectively, with 15 bases between them. The CDR3 totals 16 residues. The germline V gene has CDR1 ENHRY and CDR2 SYGVKD. CDR3 bases: TGTGCCATCAGTGAAGGAACCCCGGGAGCCTCCTACGAGCAGTACTTC. Its translation is CAISEGTPGASYEQYF.

This clone was observed once. This rearrangement joins TRBV7-9 to TRBJ1-1; tentative D call: TRBD1 (5 bases). Germline V gene lookup returns CDR1 SEHNR and CDR2 FQNEAQ (reference sequence). V was shortened by 5 bases and J by 0 bases, with 13 bases between the two germline ends. CDR3 length: 15 amino acids. CDR3 in amino acids: CASSPPGSMNTEAFF. The CDR3 DNA reads TGTGCCAGCAGCCCACCAGGGAGTATGAACACTGAAGCTTTCTTT.

The chain is built from TRBV6-5 and TRBJ1-4; D is ambiguous. From germline, CDR1 is MNHEY and CDR2 SVGAGI. The CDR3 extends over 14 amino acids. The V and J ends lost 5 bases and 7 bases respectively, with 14 bases between them. CDR3 in amino acids: CASSPPGFREKLFF. The CDR3 nucleotides are TGTGCCAGCAGTCCCCCGGGCTTCCGTGAAAAACTGTTTTTT.

The chain uses TRBV5-1 and TRBJ2-2; 9 bases are shared with TRBD1. The CDR3 sequence is 15 residues long. Germline-derived CDR1 and CDR2 are SGHRS and YFSETQ. Trimming cost V 2 bases and J 4 bases; bases outside gene matches: 3. Here the CDR3 DNA reads TGCGCCAGCAGCTTTGGGGACAGGGTCACCGGGGAGCTGTTTTTT. It codes for CASSFGDRVTGELFF.

CDR3 amino acids: CASSAGGGELFF. Here the CDR3 DNA reads TGTGCCAGCAGCGCCGGGGGCGGGGAGCTGTTTTTT. This rearrangement joins TRBV9 to TRBJ2-2; a possible D gene is TRBD2 (6 bases). This CDR3 contains 12 residues. Trimming cost V 3 bases and J 7 bases, with 7 bases left between them. The germline CDR1 and CDR2 sequences are SGDLS and YYNGEE.

V and J are TRBV2 and TRBJ2-4; D remains ambiguous. From germline, CDR1 is SNHLY and CDR2 FYNNEI. This CDR3 contains 11 residues. Trimming pared 4 bases from V and 8 bases from J, leaving 6 bases between. CDR3 protein: CASSVVHIQYF. CDR3 in DNA: TGTGCCAGCAGTGTCGTCCACATTCAGTACTTC.

The chain has TRBV30 and TRBJ1-6; D gene uncertain. The ends were cut back, 5 bases at V and 7 bases at J, with 12 bases in the middle. This CDR3 is 13 amino acids long. Germline V gene lookup returns CDR1 GTSNPN and CDR2 SVGIG (reference sequence). DNA for the CDR3: TGTGCCTGGGGGTGGGCAGCGAATTCACCCCTCCACTTT. Translating gives CAWGWAANSPLHF.

V is TRBV7-6 and J is TRBJ1-2; no clear D. Germline V gene sequence: CDR1 SGHVS, CDR2 FNYEAQ. V was cut by 4 bases and J by 2 bases, with 2 bases left in between. The CDR3 sequence is 11 residues long. The CDR3 sequence: CASSYNYGYTF. The DNA for the CDR3 is TGTGCCAGCAGCTACAACTATGGCTACACCTTC.

V is TRBV29-1 and J is TRBJ1-5; D gene ambiguous. CDR3 length: 13 amino acids. Germline CDR1 and CDR2: SQVTM and ANQGSEA. The V gene lost 4 bases and the J gene lost 3 bases, with 10 bases spanning the gap. This chain's CDR3 is CSVVSDLNQPQHF. The CDR3 DNA reads TGCAGCGTTGTTTCTGACCTCAATCAGCCCCAGCATTTT.

The chain joins TRBV7-9 to TRBJ2-2; D gene unclear. CDR1 is SEHNR and CDR2 is FQNEAQ in the germline V gene (reference sequence). Trimming pared 5 bases from V and 8 bases from J, leaving 6 bases between. CDR3 length equals 11 residues. CDR3 region: CASSPTGELFF. CDR3 in DNA: TGTGCCAGCAGCCCCACTGGGGAGCTGTTTTTT.

J is TRBJ2-2 and V is TRBV19; D may be TRBD2 (5 bases). The CDR3 runs 15 residues. Looked up from germline, CDR1 is LNHDA and CDR2 is SQIVND (reference sequence). The V end was cut by 11 bases, the J end by 5 bases, with 21 bases between. The CDR3 sequence: CAGRKSDTGTGELFF. In DNA, the CDR3 is TGTGCCGGCCGCAAAAGCGACACGGGGACCGGGGAGCTGTTTTTT.

The rearrangement links TRBV5-4 to TRBJ1-2; D call uncertain. CDR1 is SGHNT, CDR2 YYREEE, per germline (reference sequence). Trimming pared 2 bases from V and 8 bases from J, leaving 13 bases between. The CDR3 runs to 13 residues. CDR3 amino acids: CASSLDNLGGYTF. The DNA for the CDR3 is TGTGCCAGCAGCTTAGACAACCTTGGGGGCTACACCTTC.

The CDR3 reads CASSRLDSLRGSYGYTF. CDR3 sequence (DNA): TGTGCCAGCTCACGTCTGGACTCTCTTCGGGGCTCCTATGGCTACACCTTC. The chain is built from TRBV18 and TRBJ1-2, with D maybe TRBD1 (5 bases). V shed 4 bases and J shed 4 bases, with 22 bases lying between them. CDR1 and CDR2 (germline): KGHSH, LQKENI. This CDR3 is 17 amino acids long.

The chain combines TRBV11-3 with TRBJ2-1; D is undetermined. Germline CDR1 reads SGHNT; CDR2 reads YENEEA. The V and J ends lost 3 bases and 10 bases respectively, with 10 bases between them. The CDR3 loop spans 12 amino acids. CDR3 DNA sequence: TGTGCCAGCAGCTTTAGGGCTAGGGAGCAGTTCTTC. Protein: CASSFRAREQFF.

V usage is TRBV6-5 and J usage is TRBJ2-7; perhaps TRBD2 as D (5 bases). The CDR3 totals 12 residues. Germline CDR1 MNHEY, CDR2 SVGAGI. The V end was cut by 7 bases, the J end by 0 bases, with 7 bases between. The CDR3 sequence is CASKTSSYEQYF. The CDR3, as DNA: TGTGCCAGCAAAACTAGCTCCTACGAGCAGTACTTC.

The sample holds one count of this clone. The CDR3 spells CASSLDRGFGNTIYF. The CDR3 DNA is TGCGCCAGCAGCTTGGACAGGGGGTTCGGAAACACCATATATTTT. This chain uses TRBV5-1 with TRBJ1-3, with TRBD1 matching 8 bases. Germline V gene sequence: CDR1 SGHRS, CDR2 YFSETQ. The CDR3 totals 15 residues. The ends lost 0 bases at V and 4 bases at J; junction bases unmatched: 3.

The chain is built from TRBV5-1 and TRBJ2-5; 8 nucleotides agree with TRBD1. Germline CDR1 SGHRS, CDR2 YFSETQ. V trimming: 2 bases; J trimming: 4 bases; junction bases outside the gene matches: 4. There are 14 residues in the CDR3. The chain's CDR3 is CASSLQGERETQYF. The CDR3 DNA reads as TGCGCCAGCAGCTTACAGGGGGAAAGAGAGACCCAGTACTTC.

V and J are TRBV21-1 and TRBJ2-2; no DNA check was done on the table's D call, TRBD1. TRBV21-1 is a recognized pseudogene. The CDR3 length is 19 residues. In DNA form, the CDR3 reads TGTGCCAGCAGCAAAGCGCGGACAGCGCCCCGCCGAAACACCGGGGAGCTGTTTTTT. Translation gives CASSKARTAPRRNTGELFF.

The chain is built from TRBV7-2 and TRBJ1-1, with D tentatively TRBD1 (5 bases). Trimming took off 6 bases at V and 2 bases at J, with 10 bases between the two ends. The germline gives CDR1 SGHTA, CDR2 FQGNSA. This CDR3 is 13 amino acids long. The chain's CDR3 is CASRRDGNTEAFF. CDR3 bases: TGTGCCAGCAGAAGGGACGGCAACACTGAAGCTTTCTTT.

The V gene is TRBV2, the J gene TRBJ2-6, with 7 bases matching TRBD1. From germline, CDR1 is SNHLY and CDR2 FYNNEI. This CDR3 region has 17 residues. V was pared by 3 bases and J by 0 bases, with 5 bases of the junction left unmatched. This CDR3 is CASSDRGRRSGANVLTF. The CDR3 region has the DNA TGTGCCAGCAGTGATAGGGGGCGCCGCTCTGGGGCCAACGTCCTGACTTTC.

The genes are TRBV4-1 and TRBJ2-1; TRBD2 matches at 9 bases. The CDR3 covers 15 residues. Looked up from germline, CDR1 is MGHRA and CDR2 is YSYEKL. After removal of 3 bases from V and 8 bases from J, the junction contained 8 bases not matched to a gene. The CDR3 coding sequence is TGCGCCAGCAGCCATGGGCGGGGGGGCATTTATGAGCAGTTCTTC. Protein sequence: CASSHGRGGIYEQFF.

This clone was picked up one time. The chain carries TRBV5-1 and TRBJ2-2; perhaps TRBD2 as D (5 bases). There are 14 residues in the CDR3. Looked up from germline, CDR1 is SGHRS and CDR2 is YFSETQ. Trimming left V 6 bases short and J 0 bases short, with 9 bases between. CDR3 sequence reads: CASTFGANTGELFF. The CDR3 DNA reads as TGCGCCAGCACCTTCGGGGCGAACACCGGGGAGCTGTTTTTT.

This clone has more than one count but fewer than ten. The V and J genes are TRBV4-3 and TRBJ1-3; 9 positions match TRBD1. J lost 2 bases, V lost 1 base, and 0 bases had no gene match. The germline CDR1 and CDR2 sequences are LGHNA and YSLEER. The CDR3 contains 15 residues. CDR3 bases: TGCGCCAGCAGCCAAGGGGACAGGGCTGGAAACACCATATATTTT. The encoded protein is CASSQGDRAGNTIYF.

The genes are TRBV5-1 and TRBJ1-3, with D uncertain. V was clipped by 5 bases and J by 0 bases, with 12 bases between them. The CDR3 is 15 residues long. Per germline, CDR1 SGHRS and CDR2 YFSETQ. The CDR3 DNA sequence: TGCGCCAGCAGACCGTCAGAGTACTCTGGAAACACCATATATTTT. This sequence encodes CASRPSEYSGNTIYF.

V gene TRBV10-2 combines with J gene TRBJ2-3; D is perhaps TRBD1 (6 bases). The CDR3 extends over 16 amino acids. Trimming took 0 bases from V and 7 from J, leaving 17 bases between them. The germline V gene has CDR1 WSHSY and CDR2 SAAADI. Here the CDR3 reads CASSESNGQGINTQYF. The CDR3 region has the DNA TGCGCCAGCAGTGAGTCGAACGGTCAGGGGATCAATACGCAGTATTTT.

V usage is TRBV6-5 and J usage is TRBJ1-5; the D gene is possibly TRBD1 (6 bases). CDR1 is MNHEY and CDR2 is SVGAGI in the germline V gene. The CDR3 contains 15 residues. Trimming left V 6 bases short and J 0 bases short, with 12 bases between. The CDR3 loop reads CASSPRTDSNQPQHF. DNA of the CDR3: TGTGCCAGCAGCCCCCGGACAGATAGCAATCAGCCCCAGCATTTT.

The J gene is TRBJ1-6, the V gene TRBV6-5; D remains unclear. Trimming removed 6 bases at V and 3 bases at J, with 12 bases between. The CDR3 loop spans 15 amino acids. CDR1 is MNHEY, CDR2 SVGAGI, per germline. This chain's CDR3 is CASSQTSGYNSPLHF. CDR3 DNA sequence: TGTGCCAGCAGCCAAACCTCCGGCTATAATTCACCCCTCCACTTT.